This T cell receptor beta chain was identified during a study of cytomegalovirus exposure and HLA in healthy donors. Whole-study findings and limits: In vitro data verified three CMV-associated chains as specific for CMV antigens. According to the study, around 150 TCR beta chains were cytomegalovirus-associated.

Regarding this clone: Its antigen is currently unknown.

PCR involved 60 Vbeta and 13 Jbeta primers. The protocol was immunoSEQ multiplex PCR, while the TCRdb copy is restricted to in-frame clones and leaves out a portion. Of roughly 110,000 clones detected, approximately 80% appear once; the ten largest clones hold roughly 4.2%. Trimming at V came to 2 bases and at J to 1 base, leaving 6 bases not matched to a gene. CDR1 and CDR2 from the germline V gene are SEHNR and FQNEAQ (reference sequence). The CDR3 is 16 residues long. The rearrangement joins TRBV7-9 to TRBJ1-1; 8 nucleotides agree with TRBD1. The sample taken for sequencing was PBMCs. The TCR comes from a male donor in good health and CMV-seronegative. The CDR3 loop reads CASSLPRTGSNTEAFF. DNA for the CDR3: TGTGCCAGCAGCTTACCCCGGACAGGGTCGAACACTGAAGCTTTCTTT.